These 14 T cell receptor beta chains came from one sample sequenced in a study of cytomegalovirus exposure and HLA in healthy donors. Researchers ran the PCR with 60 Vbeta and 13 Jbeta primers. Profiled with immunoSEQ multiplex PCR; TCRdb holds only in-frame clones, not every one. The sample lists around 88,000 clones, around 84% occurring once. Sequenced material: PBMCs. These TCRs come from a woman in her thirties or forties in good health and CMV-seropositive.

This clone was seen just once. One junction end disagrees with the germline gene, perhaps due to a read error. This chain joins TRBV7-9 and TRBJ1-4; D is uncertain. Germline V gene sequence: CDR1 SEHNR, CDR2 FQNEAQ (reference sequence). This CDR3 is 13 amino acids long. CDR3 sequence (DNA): TGTTCCAGCAGCTTTCCCCAGAATGAAAAACTGTTTTTT. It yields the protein CSSSFPQNEKLFF.

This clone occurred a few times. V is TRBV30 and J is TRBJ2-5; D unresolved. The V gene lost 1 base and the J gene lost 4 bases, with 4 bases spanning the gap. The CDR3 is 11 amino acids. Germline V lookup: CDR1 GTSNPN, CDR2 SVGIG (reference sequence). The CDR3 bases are TGTGCCTGGAGTGCATCAGAGACCCAGTACTTC. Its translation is CAWSASETQYF. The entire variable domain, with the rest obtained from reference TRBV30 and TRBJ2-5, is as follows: SQTIHQWPATLVQPVGSPLSLECTVEGTSNPNLYWYRQAAGRGLQLLFYSVGIGQISSEVPQNLSASRPQDRQFILSSKKLLLSDSGFYLCAWSASETQYFGPGTRLLVL.

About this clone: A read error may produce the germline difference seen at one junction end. The CDR3 is CSVFDRGEAQYF. CDR3 coding DNA: TGCAGCGTCTTTGACAGGGGAGAGGCCCAGTACTTC. The genes are TRBV29-1 and TRBJ2-5, with 8 bases aligning to TRBD1. Germline-derived CDR1 and CDR2 are SQVTM and ANQGSEA. This CDR3 spans 12 amino acids.

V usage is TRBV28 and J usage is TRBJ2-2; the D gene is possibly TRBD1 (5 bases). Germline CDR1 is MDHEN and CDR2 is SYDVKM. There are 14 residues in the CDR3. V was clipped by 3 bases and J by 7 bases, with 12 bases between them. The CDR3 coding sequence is TGTGCCAGCAGTTTGGCAGGGCAGGTCGGGGAGCTGTTTTTT. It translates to CASSLAGQVGELFF.

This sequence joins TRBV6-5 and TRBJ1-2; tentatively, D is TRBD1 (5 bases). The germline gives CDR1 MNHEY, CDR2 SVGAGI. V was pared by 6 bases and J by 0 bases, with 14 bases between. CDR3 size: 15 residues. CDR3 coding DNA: TGTGCCAGCAGACAGGCGGCCCCACCTAACTATGGCTACACCTTC. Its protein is CASRQAAPPNYGYTF.

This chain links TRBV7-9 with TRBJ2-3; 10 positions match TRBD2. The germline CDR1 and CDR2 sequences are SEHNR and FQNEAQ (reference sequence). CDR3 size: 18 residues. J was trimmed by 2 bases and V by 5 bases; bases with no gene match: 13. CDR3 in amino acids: CASSPRGRTSGFTDTQYF. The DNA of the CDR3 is TGTGCCAGCAGCCCCAGGGGGCGGACTAGCGGCTTCACAGATACGCAGTATTTT. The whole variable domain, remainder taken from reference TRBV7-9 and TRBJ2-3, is DTGVSQNPRHKITKRGQNVTFRCDPISEHNRLYWYRQTLGQGPEFLTYFQNEAQLEKSRLLSDRFSAERPKGSFSTLEIQRTEQGDSAMYLCASSPRGRTSGFTDTQYFGPGTRLTVL.

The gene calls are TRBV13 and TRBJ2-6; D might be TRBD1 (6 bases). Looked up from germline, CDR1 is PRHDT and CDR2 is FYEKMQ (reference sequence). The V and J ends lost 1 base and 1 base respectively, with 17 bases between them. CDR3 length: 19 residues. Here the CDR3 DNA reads TGTGCCAGCAGCTTAGACCTGGACAGCCAGGCATCTGGGGCCAACGTCCTGACTTTC. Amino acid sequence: CASSLDLDSQASGANVLTF. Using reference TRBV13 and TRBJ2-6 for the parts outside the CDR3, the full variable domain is AAGVIQSPRHLIKEKRETATLKCYPIPRHDTVYWYQQGPGQDPQFLISFYEKMQSDKGSIPDRFSAQQFSDYHSELNMSSLELGDSALYFCASSLDLDSQASGANVLTFGAGSRLTVL.

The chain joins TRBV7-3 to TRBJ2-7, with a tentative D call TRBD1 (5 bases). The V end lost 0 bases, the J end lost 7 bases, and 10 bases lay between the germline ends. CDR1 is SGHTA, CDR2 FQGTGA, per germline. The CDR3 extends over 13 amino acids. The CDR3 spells CASSLTPNREQYF. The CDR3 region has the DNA TGTGCCAGCAGCTTAACGCCTAACAGGGAGCAGTACTTC.

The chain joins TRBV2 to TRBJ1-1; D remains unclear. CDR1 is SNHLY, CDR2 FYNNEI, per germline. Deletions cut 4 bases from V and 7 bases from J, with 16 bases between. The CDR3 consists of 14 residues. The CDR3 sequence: CASSGEGSSDEAFF. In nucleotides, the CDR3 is TGTGCCAGCAGTGGTGAAGGGAGCAGTGATGAAGCTTTCTTT.

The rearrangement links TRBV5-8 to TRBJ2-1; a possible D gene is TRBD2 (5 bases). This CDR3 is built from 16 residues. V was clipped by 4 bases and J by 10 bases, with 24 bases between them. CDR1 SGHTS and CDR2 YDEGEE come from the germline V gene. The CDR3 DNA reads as TGTGCCAGCAGCAAGTTGGGGATGGTCGGGAAAGCCGAGCAGTTCTTC. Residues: CASSKLGMVGKAEQFF.

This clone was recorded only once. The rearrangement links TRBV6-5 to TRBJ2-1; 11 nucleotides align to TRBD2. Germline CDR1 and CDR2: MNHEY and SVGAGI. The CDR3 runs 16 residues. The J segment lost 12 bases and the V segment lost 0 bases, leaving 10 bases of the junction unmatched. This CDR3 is CASSYSGLAGGCRQFF. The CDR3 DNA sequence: TGTGCCAGCAGTTACTCGGGATTAGCGGGAGGGTGTAGGCAGTTCTTC.

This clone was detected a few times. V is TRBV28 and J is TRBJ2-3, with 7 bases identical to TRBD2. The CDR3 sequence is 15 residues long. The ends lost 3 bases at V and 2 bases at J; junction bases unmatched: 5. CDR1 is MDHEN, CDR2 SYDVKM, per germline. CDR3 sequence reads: CASSFPTSNTDTQYF. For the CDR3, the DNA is TGTGCCAGCAGTTTCCCGACTAGCAACACAGATACGCAGTATTTT.

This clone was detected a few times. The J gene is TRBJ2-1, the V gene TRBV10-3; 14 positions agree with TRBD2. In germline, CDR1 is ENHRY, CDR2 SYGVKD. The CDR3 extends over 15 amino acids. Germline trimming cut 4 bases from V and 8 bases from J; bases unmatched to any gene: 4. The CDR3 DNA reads TGTGCCATCAGTGGGGGACTAGCGGGAGTCGATGAGCAGTTCTTC. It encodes CAISGGLAGVDEQFF.

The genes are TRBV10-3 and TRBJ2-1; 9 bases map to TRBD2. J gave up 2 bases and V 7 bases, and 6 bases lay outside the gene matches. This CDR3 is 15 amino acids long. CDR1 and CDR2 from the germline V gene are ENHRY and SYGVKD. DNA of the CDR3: TGTGCCATCAAAGTAGCGGGAGTTGCCTACAATGAGCAGTTCTTC. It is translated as CAIKVAGVAYNEQFF.